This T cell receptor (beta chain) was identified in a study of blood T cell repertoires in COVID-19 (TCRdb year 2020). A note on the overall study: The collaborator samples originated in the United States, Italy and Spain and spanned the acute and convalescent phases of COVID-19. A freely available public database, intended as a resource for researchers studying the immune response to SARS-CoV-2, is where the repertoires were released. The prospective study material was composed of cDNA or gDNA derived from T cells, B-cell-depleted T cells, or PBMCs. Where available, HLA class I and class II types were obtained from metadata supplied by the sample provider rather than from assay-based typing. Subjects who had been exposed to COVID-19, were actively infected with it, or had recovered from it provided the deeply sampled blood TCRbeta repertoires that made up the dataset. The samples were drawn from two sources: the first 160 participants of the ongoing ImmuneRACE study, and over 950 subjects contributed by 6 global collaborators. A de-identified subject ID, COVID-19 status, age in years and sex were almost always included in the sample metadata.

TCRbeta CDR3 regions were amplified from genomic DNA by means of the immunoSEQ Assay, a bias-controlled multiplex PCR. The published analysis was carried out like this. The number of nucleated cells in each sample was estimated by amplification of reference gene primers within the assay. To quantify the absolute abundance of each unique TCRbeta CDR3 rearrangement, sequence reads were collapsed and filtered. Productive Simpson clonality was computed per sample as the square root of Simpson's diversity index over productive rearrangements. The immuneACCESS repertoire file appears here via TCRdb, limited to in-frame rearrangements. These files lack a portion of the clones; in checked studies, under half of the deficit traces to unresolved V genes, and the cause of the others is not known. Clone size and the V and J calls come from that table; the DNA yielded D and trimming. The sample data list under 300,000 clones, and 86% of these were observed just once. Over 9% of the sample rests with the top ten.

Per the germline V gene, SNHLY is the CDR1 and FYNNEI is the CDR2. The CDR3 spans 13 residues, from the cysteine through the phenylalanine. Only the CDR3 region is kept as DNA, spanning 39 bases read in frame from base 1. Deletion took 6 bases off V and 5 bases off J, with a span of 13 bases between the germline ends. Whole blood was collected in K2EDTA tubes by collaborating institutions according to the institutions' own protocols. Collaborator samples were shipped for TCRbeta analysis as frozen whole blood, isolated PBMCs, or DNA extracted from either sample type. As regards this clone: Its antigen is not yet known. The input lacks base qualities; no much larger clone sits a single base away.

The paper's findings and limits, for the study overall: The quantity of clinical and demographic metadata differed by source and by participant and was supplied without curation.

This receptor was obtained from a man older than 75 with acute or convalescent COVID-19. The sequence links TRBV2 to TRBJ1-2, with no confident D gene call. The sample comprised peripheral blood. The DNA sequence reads TGTGCCAGCAGCGGCAGCGTCATGTATGGCTACACCTTC. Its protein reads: CASSGSVMYGYTF.